This T cell receptor (beta chain) comes out of a study of CD8+CD57+ T cells in acquired aplastic anemia. In the study overall: An average of roughly 3 ug of DNA was obtained from sorted CD4+ and CD8+ cells. Healthy-donor CD4+ cells averaged roughly 10.8 million reads. Overall study results and limits: The study found no significant CD8+ Simpson's diversity difference between patients and controls. Patients and controls shared 25 to 35 CD8+ CDR3 sequences, highly expressed in patients.

CDR3 and TCR beta VDJ profiling relied on a genomic DNA template. TCRdb called the reads again in MiXCR, with one record for every CDR3 protein. The sample shows just over 400,000 distinct CDR3 sequences, around 68% of them seen only once. The V end lost 6 bases, the J end lost 5 bases, and 13 bases lay between the germline ends. CDR1 and CDR2 from the germline V gene are SQVTM and ANQGSEA. CDR3 length: 12 amino acids. A word on this clonotype: What it binds is not known.

Sequenced input: sorted CD4+, CD8+, or CD8+CD57+ T cells (not recorded which) from PBMCs. The source is a human donor in good health, serving as a control. The V call is TRBV29-1, the J call TRBJ1-1; a weak D match, TRBD1 (6 bases). DNA for the CDR3: TGCAGCGTCCAGGGGTGGTGGACTGAAGCTTTCTTT. It specifies CSVQGWWTEAFF.